Each of the 22 T cell receptor beta chains below was sequenced from the same sample in a study of CD8+ T cells in alopecia areata. The treatment here: oral pan-JAK inhibitor, 5-10 mg twice daily. After isolation, RNA underwent reverse transcription to generate cDNA as the sequencing template. Using immunoSEQ multiplex PCR, the repertoire was profiled, and TCRdb retains in-frame clones only, with some absent. The sample contains roughly 200,000 clones, about 53% of which appear only once. The material was CD8+ T cells sorted from blood, obtained at week 24, from a patient treated with tofacitinib. The receptors originated from a human donor with alopecia areata.

The gene calls are TRBV4-3 and TRBJ2-7, with a possible D match to TRBD1 (6 bases). The CDR3 runs to 15 residues. CDR1 LGHNA and CDR2 YSLEER come from the germline V gene. V was shortened by 0 bases and J by 6 bases, with 15 bases between the two germline ends. CDR3 bases: TGCGCCAGCAGCCAAGATAGGGGGACCGCCTCCGAGCAGTACTTC. Translation gives CASSQDRGTASEQYF.

This chain joins TRBV12-5 and TRBJ1-5; D gene ambiguous. The V gene's germline CDR1 is LGHNT and CDR2 FRNRAP. With 5 bases removed from V and 6 bases from J, the gap between germline ends came to 11 bases. The CDR3 runs 13 residues. The CDR3 DNA sequence: TGTGCTAGTGGTCTGGGAGGGCCTCAGCCCCAGCATTTT. Protein sequence: CASGLGGPQPQHF.

The CDR3 here is CASSELGMSYGYTF. CDR3 sequence (DNA): TGCGCCAGCAGTGAGCTGGGAATGAGCTATGGCTACACCTTC. This chain links TRBV10-2 with TRBJ1-2; D not certain. Trimming pared 2 bases from V and 4 bases from J, leaving 11 bases between. Germline CDR1 reads WSHSY; CDR2 reads SAAADI. This CDR3 region has 14 residues.

This clone was seen a handful of times. J is TRBJ2-5 and V is TRBV7-6, with TRBD1 matching 11 bases. The CDR3 extends over 15 amino acids. J gave up 5 bases and V 1 base, and 3 bases lay outside the gene matches. Germline V lookup: CDR1 SGHVS, CDR2 FNYEAQ. The chain's CDR3 is CASSLVGQGDETQYF. CDR3 DNA: TGTGCCAGCAGCTTAGTGGGACAGGGGGACGAGACCCAGTACTTC. The full variable domain, in which reference TRBV7-6 and TRBJ2-5 provide the parts outside the CDR3, is GAGVSQSPRYKVTKRGQDVALRCDPISGHVSLYWYRQALGQGPEFLTYFNYEAQQDKSGLPNDRFSAERPEGSISTLTIQRTEQRDSAMYRCASSLVGQGDETQYFGPGTRLLVL.

The gene calls are TRBV7-9 and TRBJ2-5; 9 bases map to TRBD1. This CDR3 region has 18 residues. The J segment lost 11 bases and the V segment lost 4 bases, leaving 23 bases of the junction unmatched. Germline values: CDR1 SEHNR, CDR2 FQNEAQ (reference sequence). This CDR3 reads CASSWDRDPTGEPTKQYF. CDR3 bases: TGTGCCAGCAGCTGGGACAGGGACCCCACCGGTGAACCTACGAAGCAGTACTTC.

In its sample, this clone was seen a few times. CDR3 protein: CASSPTRSGANVLTF. The CDR3 DNA reads as TGTGCCAGCTCACCAACACGGTCTGGGGCCAACGTCCTGACTTTC. This chain joins TRBV18 and TRBJ2-6; no clear D. Germline lookup yields CDR1 KGHSH and CDR2 LQKENI. The CDR3 is 15 amino acids. The V end lost 2 bases, the J end lost 1 base, and 6 bases lay between the germline ends.

The chain links TRBV28 to TRBJ2-1; 8 bases agree with TRBD1. Trimming took 6 bases from V and 8 from J; bases not matched to a gene: 12. Germline V CDR1 and CDR2: MDHEN, SYDVKM. The CDR3 covers 15 residues. The CDR3 DNA reads as TGTGCCAGCAGCCCTCGACAGGGGTTAGTGGATGAGCAGTTCTTC. Its translation: CASSPRQGLVDEQFF.

The chain uses TRBV9 and TRBJ2-3; no reliable D call. Trimming took 0 bases from V and 2 from J, leaving 4 bases between them. CDR3 length equals 13 residues. Germline V CDR1 and CDR2: SGDLS, YYNGEE. CDR3 sequence reads: CASSVAATDTQYF. Here the CDR3 DNA reads TGTGCCAGCAGCGTAGCCGCCACAGATACGCAGTATTTT.

The rearrangement uses TRBV7-9 and TRBJ1-1, with TRBD1 matching over 7 bases. V shed 5 bases, J shed 9 bases, and the junction held 9 bases outside the gene matches. Per the germline V gene, CDR1 is SEHNR and CDR2 is FQNEAQ (reference sequence). CDR3 length equals 13 residues. DNA of the CDR3: TGTGCCAGCAGCAGCTCGACAGGGTTCCAAGCTTTCTTT. As protein: CASSSSTGFQAFF.

The chain employs TRBV19 and TRBJ1-5, with 7 bases that match TRBD1. The germline CDR1 and CDR2 sequences are LNHDA and SQIVND (reference sequence). The CDR3 runs to 15 residues. Trimming removed 4 bases from V and 9 bases from J; junction bases left unmatched: 12. The CDR3 here is CASSTGQVIPSPQHF. CDR3 in DNA: TGTGCCAGTAGTACAGGACAGGTAATTCCATCGCCCCAGCATTTT.

The chain couples TRBV6-5 to TRBJ2-2; 14 bases are shared with TRBD2. Trimming took 4 bases from V and 7 from J; bases not matched to a gene: 5. Germline CDR1 reads MNHEY; CDR2 reads SVGAGI. The CDR3 covers 16 residues. CDR3 DNA: TGTGCCAGCAGTTTCGGACTAGCGGGGGGTCTCGGGGAGCTGTTTTTT. It specifies CASSFGLAGGLGELFF.

The V gene is TRBV7-3, the J gene TRBJ2-2, with D perhaps matching TRBD2 (6 bases). Germline lookup yields CDR1 SGHTA and CDR2 FQGTGA. The CDR3 length is 14 residues. V shed 3 bases and J shed 6 bases, with 11 bases lying between them. Written as DNA, the CDR3 is TGTGCCAGCAGCTTTCTGGAGGGTCCCGGGGAGCTGTTTTTT. It codes for CASSFLEGPGELFF.

This rearrangement joins TRBV5-4 to TRBJ2-1, with unresolved D. V shed 5 bases and J shed 5 bases, with 8 bases lying between them. The CDR3 covers 12 residues. CDR1 is SGHNT and CDR2 is YYREEE in the germline V gene (reference sequence). The CDR3 loop is CASRVEDNEQFF. CDR3 in DNA: TGTGCCAGCAGAGTAGAAGACAATGAGCAGTTCTTC.

This clone was picked up a small number of times. The chain joins TRBV4-3 to TRBJ2-7; perhaps D is TRBD1 or TRBD2 (5 bases each). The CDR3 loop spans 14 amino acids. Germline CDR1 LGHNA, CDR2 YSLEER. V dropped 5 bases and J dropped 4 bases, with 15 bases sitting between them. The chain's CDR3 is CASSSGTRDYEQYF. CDR3 DNA sequence: TGCGCCAGCAGCTCCGGGACCCGGGATTACGAGCAGTACTTC.

The J gene is TRBJ2-7, the V gene TRBV30; TRBD1 matches 7 bases. Germline V gene lookup returns CDR1 GTSNPN and CDR2 SVGIG (reference sequence). The CDR3 is 14 amino acids. J was trimmed by 0 bases and V by 5 bases; bases with no gene match: 7. The CDR3 protein is CAWRQGFGSYEQYF. The CDR3 DNA reads as TGTGCCTGGCGACAGGGCTTCGGCTCCTACGAGCAGTACTTC. The entire variable domain, with the rest obtained from reference TRBV30 and TRBJ2-7, is as follows: SQTIHQWPATLVQPVGSPLSLECTVEGTSNPNLYWYRQAAGRGLQLLFYSVGIGQISSEVPQNLSASRPQDRQFILSSKKLLLSDSGFYLCAWRQGFGSYEQYFGPGTRLTVT.

This clone has only a few counts. V usage is TRBV29-1 and J usage is TRBJ2-7; no clear D. The V gene's germline CDR1 is SQVTM and CDR2 ANQGSEA. This CDR3 has 10 amino acids. Trimming stripped 6 bases from V and 5 bases from J, with 8 bases between. The CDR3 region is CSVMDDEQYF. The CDR3 DNA sequence: TGCAGCGTCATGGACGACGAGCAGTACTTC.

This clone has only a few counts. Other nucleotide sequences from this sample produce the same CDR3. The chain recombines TRBV29-1 with TRBJ1-1; a weak D match, TRBD1 (6 bases). CDR1 is SQVTM, CDR2 ANQGSEA, per germline. The CDR3 sequence is 11 residues long. Trimming cost V 6 bases and J 5 bases, with 10 bases left between them. The CDR3 coding sequence is TGCAGCGTCGAGCAGGGGACTGAAGCTTTCTTT. Amino acid sequence: CSVEQGTEAFF.

The chain carries TRBV15 and TRBJ2-3, with 7 bases identical to TRBD1. Unmatched junction bases numbered 0, after V lost 3 bases and J lost 0 bases. The CDR3 contains 14 residues. Germline assignment: CDR1 LNHNV and CDR2 YYDKDF (reference sequence). The CDR3: CATSRTGSTDTQYF. The CDR3, as DNA: TGTGCCACCAGCAGGACAGGGAGCACAGATACGCAGTATTTT.

This chain joins TRBV9 and TRBJ1-2, with 7 bases fitting TRBD1. The CDR3 has 11 residues. Germline trimming cut 6 bases from V and 10 bases from J; bases unmatched to any gene: 6. The germline V gene encodes CDR1 SGDLS and CDR2 YYNGEE. CDR3: CASKAGGNYTF. The CDR3 DNA reads as TGTGCCAGCAAGGCAGGGGGTAACTACACCTTC.

This sequence joins TRBV30 and TRBJ1-2, with D uncertain. The CDR3 loop spans 13 amino acids. Trimming left V 4 bases short and J 5 bases short, with 14 bases between. Germline CDR1 GTSNPN, CDR2 SVGIG (reference sequence). CDR3 loop: CAWNGRDDYGYTF. The CDR3, as DNA: TGTGCCTGGAATGGCCGGGATGATTATGGCTACACCTTC.

The table lists this clone with many counts. The J gene is TRBJ1-4, the V gene TRBV5-1; D is possibly TRBD1 (5 bases). Deletions cut 4 bases from V and 7 bases from J, with 17 bases between. This CDR3 region has 15 residues. Germline lookup yields CDR1 SGHRS and CDR2 YFSETQ. The CDR3 bases are TGCGCCAGCAGCCCGATGGACAAAGTAGGTGAAAAACTGTTTTTT. Translation: CASSPMDKVGEKLFF.

This clone was seen a handful of times. CDR3 DNA sequence: TGTGCCAGCGCCGGTTTGGGGGCCAAAAACATTCAGTACTTC. Its translation is CASAGLGAKNIQYF. This chain uses TRBV6-6 with TRBJ2-4; D unclear. CDR1 and CDR2 (germline): MNHNY, SVGAGI (reference sequence). CDR3 length: 14 residues. Trimming stripped 8 bases from V and 1 base from J, with 12 bases between.